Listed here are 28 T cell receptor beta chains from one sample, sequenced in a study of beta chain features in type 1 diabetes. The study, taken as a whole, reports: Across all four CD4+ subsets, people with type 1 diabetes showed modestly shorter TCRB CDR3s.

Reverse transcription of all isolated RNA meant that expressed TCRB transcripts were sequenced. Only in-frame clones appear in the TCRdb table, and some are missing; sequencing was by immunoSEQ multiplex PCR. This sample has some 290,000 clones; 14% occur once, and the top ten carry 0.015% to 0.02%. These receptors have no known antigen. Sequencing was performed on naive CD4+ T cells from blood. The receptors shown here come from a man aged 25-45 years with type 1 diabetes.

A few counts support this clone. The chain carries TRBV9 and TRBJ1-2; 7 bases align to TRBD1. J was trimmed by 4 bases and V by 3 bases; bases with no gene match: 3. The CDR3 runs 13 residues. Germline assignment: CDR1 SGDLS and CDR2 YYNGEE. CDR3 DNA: TGTGCCAGCAGCGCGGGGACAGTCTATGGCTACACCTTC. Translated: CASSAGTVYGYTF.

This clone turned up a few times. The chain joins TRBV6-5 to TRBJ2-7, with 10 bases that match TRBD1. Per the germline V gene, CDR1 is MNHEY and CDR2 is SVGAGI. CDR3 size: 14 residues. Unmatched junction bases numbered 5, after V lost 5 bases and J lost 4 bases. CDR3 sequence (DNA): TGTGCCAGCAGTAAGGGACAGGGGAAGTACGAGCAGTACTTC. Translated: CASSKGQGKYEQYF.

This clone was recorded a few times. In nucleotides, the CDR3 is TGTGCCAGCAGCCAAGGGACAGCCGCAACTAATGAAAAACTGTTTTTT. Translated, it gives CASSQGTAATNEKLFF. The chain carries TRBV4-2 and TRBJ1-4; perhaps TRBD1 as D (6 bases). Germline values: CDR1 LGHNA, CDR2 YNFKEQ. Trimming stripped 1 base from V and 0 bases from J, with 9 bases between. The CDR3 covers 16 residues.

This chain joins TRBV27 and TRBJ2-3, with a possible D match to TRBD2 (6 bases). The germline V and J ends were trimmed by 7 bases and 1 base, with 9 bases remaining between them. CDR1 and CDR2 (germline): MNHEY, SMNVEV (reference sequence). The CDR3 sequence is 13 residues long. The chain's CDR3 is CASNVAGTDTQYF. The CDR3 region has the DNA TGTGCCAGCAACGTAGCGGGCACAGATACGCAGTATTTT.

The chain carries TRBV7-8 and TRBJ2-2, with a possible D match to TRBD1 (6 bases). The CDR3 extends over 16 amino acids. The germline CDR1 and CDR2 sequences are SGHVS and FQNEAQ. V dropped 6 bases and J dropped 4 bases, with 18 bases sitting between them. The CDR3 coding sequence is TGTGCCAGCAGACTGCCCTCGGGACATAGCACCGGGGAGCTGTTTTTT. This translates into CASRLPSGHSTGELFF.

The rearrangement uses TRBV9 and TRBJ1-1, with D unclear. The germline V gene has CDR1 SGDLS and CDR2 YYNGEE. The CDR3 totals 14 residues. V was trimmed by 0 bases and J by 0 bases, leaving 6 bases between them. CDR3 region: CASSVAEMNTEAFF. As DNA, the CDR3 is TGTGCCAGCAGCGTAGCTGAGATGAACACTGAAGCTTTCTTT. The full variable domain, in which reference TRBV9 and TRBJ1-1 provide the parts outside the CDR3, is DSGVTQTPKHLITATGQRVTLRCSPRSGDLSVYWYQQSLDQGLQFLIQYYNGEERAKGNILERFSAQQFPDLHSELNLSSLELGDSALYFCASSVAEMNTEAFFGQGTRLTVV.

This chain's CDR3 is CAIASTYEQYF. The DNA of the CDR3 is TGTGCCATCGCCAGTACCTACGAGCAGTACTTC. V gene TRBV10-3 combines with J gene TRBJ2-7, with unresolved D. CDR1 and CDR2 (germline): ENHRY, SYGVKD. Trimming cost V 8 bases and J 2 bases, with 7 bases left between them. The CDR3 covers 11 residues.

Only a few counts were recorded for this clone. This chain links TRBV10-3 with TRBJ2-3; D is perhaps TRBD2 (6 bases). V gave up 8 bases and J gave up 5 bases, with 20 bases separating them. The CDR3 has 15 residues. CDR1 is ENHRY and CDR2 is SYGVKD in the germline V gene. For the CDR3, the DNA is TGTGCCATCGGGGTATACGGGAGCCCCGGAGATACGCAGTATTTT. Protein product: CAIGVYGSPGDTQYF.

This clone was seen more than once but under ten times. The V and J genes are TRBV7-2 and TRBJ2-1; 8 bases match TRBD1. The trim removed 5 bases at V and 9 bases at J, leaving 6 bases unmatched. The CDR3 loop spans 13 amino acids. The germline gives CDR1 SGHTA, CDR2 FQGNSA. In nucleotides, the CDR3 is TGTGCCAGCAGCCCACGGACAGGGTCTGAGCAGTTCTTC. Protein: CASSPRTGSEQFF.

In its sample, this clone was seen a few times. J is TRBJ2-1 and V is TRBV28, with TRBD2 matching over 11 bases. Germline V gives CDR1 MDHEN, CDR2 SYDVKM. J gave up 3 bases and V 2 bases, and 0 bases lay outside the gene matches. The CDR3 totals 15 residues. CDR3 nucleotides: TGTGCCAGCAGTTTAGGGACTAGCGGCTACAATGAGCAGTTCTTC. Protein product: CASSLGTSGYNEQFF.

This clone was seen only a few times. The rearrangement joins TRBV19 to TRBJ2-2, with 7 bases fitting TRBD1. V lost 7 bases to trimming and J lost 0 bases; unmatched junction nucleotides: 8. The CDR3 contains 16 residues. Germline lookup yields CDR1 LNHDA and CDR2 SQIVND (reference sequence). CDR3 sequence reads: CASTVRGTPNTGELFF. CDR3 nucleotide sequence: TGTGCCAGTACCGTCAGGGGGACCCCGAACACCGGGGAGCTGTTTTTT.

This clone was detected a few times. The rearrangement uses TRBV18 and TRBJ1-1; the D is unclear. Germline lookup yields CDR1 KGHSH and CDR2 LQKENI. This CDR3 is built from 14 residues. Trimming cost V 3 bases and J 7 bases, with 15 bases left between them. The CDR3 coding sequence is TGTGCCAGCTCACCCTTTTCGGGGAACGGTGAAGCTTTCTTT. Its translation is CASSPFSGNGEAFF.

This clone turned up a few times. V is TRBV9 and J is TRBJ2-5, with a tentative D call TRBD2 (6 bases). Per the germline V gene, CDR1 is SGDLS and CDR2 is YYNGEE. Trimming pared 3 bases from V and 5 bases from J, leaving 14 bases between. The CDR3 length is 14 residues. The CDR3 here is CASSAGLGGETQYF. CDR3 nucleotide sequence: TGTGCCAGCAGCGCGGGACTTGGCGGGGAGACCCAGTACTTC. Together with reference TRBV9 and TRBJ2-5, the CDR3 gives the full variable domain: DSGVTQTPKHLITATGQRVTLRCSPRSGDLSVYWYQQSLDQGLQFLIQYYNGEERAKGNILERFSAQQFPDLHSELNLSSLELGDSALYFCASSAGLGGETQYFGPGTRLLVL.

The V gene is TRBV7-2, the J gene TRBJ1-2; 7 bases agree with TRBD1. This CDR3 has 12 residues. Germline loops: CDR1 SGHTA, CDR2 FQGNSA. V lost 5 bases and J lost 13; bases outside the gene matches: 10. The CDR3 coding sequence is TGTGCCAGCAGCCCAGCGGACAGGTCCGCCACCTTC. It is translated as CASSPADRSATF.

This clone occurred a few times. The CDR3: CASNRDRGTEAFF. The CDR3 DNA reads TGTGCCAGCAACCGGGACAGGGGGACTGAAGCTTTCTTT. This chain joins TRBV2 and TRBJ1-1, with TRBD1 matching 11 bases. Germline assignment: CDR1 SNHLY and CDR2 FYNNEI. CDR3 length equals 13 residues. With 7 bases clipped from V and 5 bases from J, the junction kept 3 bases outside the gene matches.

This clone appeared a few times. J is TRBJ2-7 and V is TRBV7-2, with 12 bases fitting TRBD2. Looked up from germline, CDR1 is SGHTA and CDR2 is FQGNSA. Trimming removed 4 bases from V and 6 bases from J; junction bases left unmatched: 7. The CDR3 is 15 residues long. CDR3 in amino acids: CASSWGLAGSSEQYF. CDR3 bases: TGTGCCAGCAGCTGGGGACTAGCGGGTTCATCCGAGCAGTACTTC.

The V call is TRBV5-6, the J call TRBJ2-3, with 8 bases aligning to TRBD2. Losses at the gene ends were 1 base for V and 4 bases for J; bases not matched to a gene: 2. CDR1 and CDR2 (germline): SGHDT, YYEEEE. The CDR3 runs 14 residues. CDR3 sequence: CASSLREGADTQYF. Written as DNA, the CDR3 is TGTGCCAGCAGCTTGCGGGAGGGGGCAGATACGCAGTATTTT.

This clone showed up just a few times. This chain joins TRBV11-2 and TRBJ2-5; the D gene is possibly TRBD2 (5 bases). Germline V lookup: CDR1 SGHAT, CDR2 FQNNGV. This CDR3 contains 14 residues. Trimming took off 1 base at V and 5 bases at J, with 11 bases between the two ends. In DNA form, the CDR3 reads TGTGCCAGCAGCTTAGGCTTAGCGTTGGAGACCCAGTACTTC. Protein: CASSLGLALETQYF.

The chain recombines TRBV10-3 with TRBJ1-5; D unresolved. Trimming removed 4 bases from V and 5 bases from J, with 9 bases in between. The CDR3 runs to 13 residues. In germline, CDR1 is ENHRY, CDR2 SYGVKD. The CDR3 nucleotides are TGTGCCATCAGTGGAGTCGATTATCAGCCCCAGCATTTT. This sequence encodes CAISGVDYQPQHF.

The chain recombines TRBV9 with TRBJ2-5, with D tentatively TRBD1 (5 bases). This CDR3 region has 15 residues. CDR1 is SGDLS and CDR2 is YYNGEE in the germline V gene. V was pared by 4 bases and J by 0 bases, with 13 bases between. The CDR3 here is CASSPRTMYQETQYF. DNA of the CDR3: TGTGCCAGCAGCCCGCGGACAATGTACCAAGAGACCCAGTACTTC.

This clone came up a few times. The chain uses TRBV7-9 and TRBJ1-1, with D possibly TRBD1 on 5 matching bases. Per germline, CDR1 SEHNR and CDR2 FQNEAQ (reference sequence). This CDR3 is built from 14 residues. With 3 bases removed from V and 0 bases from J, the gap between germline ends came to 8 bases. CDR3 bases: TGTGCCAGCAGCTTCTTACAGGTGAACACTGAAGCTTTCTTT. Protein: CASSFLQVNTEAFF. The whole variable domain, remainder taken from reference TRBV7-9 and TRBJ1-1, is DTGVSQNPRHKITKRGQNVTFRCDPISEHNRLYWYRQTLGQGPEFLTYFQNEAQLEKSRLLSDRFSAERPKGSFSTLEIQRTEQGDSAMYLCASSFLQVNTEAFFGQGTRLTVV.

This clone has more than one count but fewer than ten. CDR3 nucleotides: TGTGCCAGTAGTATAGGGGGGCCTGGGGCCAACGTCCTGACTTTC. It translates to CASSIGGPGANVLTF. This sequence joins TRBV19 and TRBJ2-6; D is perhaps TRBD1 (6 bases). This CDR3 is 15 amino acids long. Germline V gene data show CDR1 as LNHDA and CDR2 as SQIVND (reference sequence). The ends were cut back, 1 base at V and 2 bases at J, with 6 bases in the middle.

CDR3 region: CAIAGEGLYEQYF. CDR3 DNA: TGTGCCATCGCGGGAGAAGGACTGTACGAGCAGTACTTC. The chain employs TRBV28 and TRBJ2-7; 7 bases match TRBD2. The CDR3 covers 13 residues. V gave up 10 bases and J gave up 4 bases; unmatched junction bases: 10. Germline assignment: CDR1 MDHEN and CDR2 SYDVKM.

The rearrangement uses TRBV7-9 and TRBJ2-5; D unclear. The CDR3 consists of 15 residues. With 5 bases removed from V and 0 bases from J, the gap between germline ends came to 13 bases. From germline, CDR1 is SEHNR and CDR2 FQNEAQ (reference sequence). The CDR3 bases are TGTGCCAGCAGCAACTTAGGAGCGTACCAAGAGACCCAGTACTTC. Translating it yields CASSNLGAYQETQYF.

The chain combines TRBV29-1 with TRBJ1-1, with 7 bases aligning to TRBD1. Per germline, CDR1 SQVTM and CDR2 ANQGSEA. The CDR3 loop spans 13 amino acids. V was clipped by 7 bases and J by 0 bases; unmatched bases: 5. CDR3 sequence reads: CSASGQLNTEAFF. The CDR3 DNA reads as TGCAGCGCTTCGGGACAGCTGAACACTGAAGCTTTCTTT.

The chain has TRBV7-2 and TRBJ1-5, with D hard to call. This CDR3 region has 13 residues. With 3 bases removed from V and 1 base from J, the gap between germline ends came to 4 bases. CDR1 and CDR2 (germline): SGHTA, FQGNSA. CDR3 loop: CASSFGSNQPQHF. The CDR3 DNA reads TGTGCCAGCAGCTTCGGGAGCAATCAGCCCCAGCATTTT.

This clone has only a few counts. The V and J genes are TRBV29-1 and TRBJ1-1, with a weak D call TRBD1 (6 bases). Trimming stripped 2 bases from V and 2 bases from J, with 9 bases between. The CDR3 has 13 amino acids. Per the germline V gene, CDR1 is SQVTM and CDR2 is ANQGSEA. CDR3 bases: TGCAGCGTTGAAATTGGGACAAACACTGAAGCTTTCTTT. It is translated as CSVEIGTNTEAFF. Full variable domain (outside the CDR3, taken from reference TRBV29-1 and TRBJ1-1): SAVISQKPSRDICQRGTSLTIQCQVDSQVTMMFWYRQQPGQSLTLIATANQGSEATYESGFVIDKFPISRPNLTFSTLTVSNMSPEDSSIYLCSVEIGTNTEAFFGQGTRLTVV.

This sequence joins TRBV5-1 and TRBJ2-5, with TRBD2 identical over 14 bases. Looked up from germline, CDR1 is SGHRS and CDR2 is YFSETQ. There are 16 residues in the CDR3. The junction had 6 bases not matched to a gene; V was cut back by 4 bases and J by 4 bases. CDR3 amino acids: CASSLGTSGSGETQYF. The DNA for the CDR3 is TGCGCCAGCAGCCTCGGGACTAGCGGGAGCGGAGAGACCCAGTACTTC.